The rows below give T cell receptor beta chains drawn from one sample of a study of identical twins. One entry per CDR3 protein, called by TCRdb with MiXCR from the 5' RACE reads. In the table there are roughly 1,500,000 distinct CDR3 sequences, roughly a third of which are singletons. The sequencing sample was made of cord blood. The receptors come from a newborn girl in good health. The CDR3 runs from the conserved cysteine through the conserved F or W. Clone size is stated in some rows and not others, as once, few, many or a class when expanded.

cdr3_aa: CASSQAPGDEKLFF
v_call: TRBV4-1
clone_size: few
j_call: TRBJ1-4

cdr3_aa: CAISPGLAGGLSTGELFF
v_call: TRBV10-3
clone_size: NA
j_call: TRBJ2-2

cdr3_aa: CSLRTSQETQYF
v_call: TRBV20-1
clone_size: NA
j_call: TRBJ2-5

cdr3_aa: CASSPIKGDKRQYF
v_call: TRBV11-2
clone_size: NA
j_call: TRBJ2-3

cdr3_aa: CASSLIYAGANVLTF
v_call: TRBV7-2
clone_size: NA
j_call: TRBJ2-6

cdr3_aa: CSATPLAEAYNEQFF
v_call: TRBV20-1
clone_size: NA
j_call: TRBJ2-1

cdr3_aa: CSASTDRVYEQYF
v_call: TRBV20-1
clone_size: NA
j_call: TRBJ2-7

cdr3_aa: CSASPSVGTYYNEQFF
v_call: TRBV20-1
clone_size: NA
j_call: TRBJ2-1

cdr3_aa: CVSSSDGISPLHF
v_call: TRBV5-1
clone_size: few
j_call: TRBJ1-6

cdr3_aa: CASSLAYRDTQYF
v_call: TRBV7-2
clone_size: few
j_call: TRBJ2-3

cdr3_aa: CASSGPRTGYNEQFF
v_call: TRBV9
clone_size: few
j_call: TRBJ2-1

cdr3_aa: CASSPRSEEQYF
v_call: TRBV3-1
clone_size: NA
j_call: TRBJ2-7

cdr3_aa: CASSLQGAGVVKTQYF
v_call: TRBV27
clone_size: NA
j_call: TRBJ2-5

cdr3_aa: CAITRTGGDEQFF
v_call: TRBV10-3
clone_size: NA
j_call: TRBJ2-1

cdr3_aa: CSALPGVTEAFF
v_call: TRBV20-1
clone_size: NA
j_call: TRBJ1-1

cdr3_aa: CASSEVGNNEQFF
v_call: TRBV6-1
clone_size: few
j_call: TRBJ2-1

cdr3_aa: CAIGGQAHSNQPQHF
v_call: TRBV10-3
clone_size: NA
j_call: TRBJ1-5

cdr3_aa: CASSPLRGPNYGYTF
v_call: TRBV11-2
clone_size: NA
j_call: TRBJ1-2

cdr3_aa: CASSLVLAGLTDTQYF
v_call: TRBV7-2
clone_size: many
j_call: TRBJ2-3

cdr3_aa: CASSELVGGRAAPTDTQYF
v_call: TRBV25-1
clone_size: few
j_call: TRBJ2-3

cdr3_aa: CASRSGGGGFEQYF
v_call: TRBV28
clone_size: NA
j_call: TRBJ2-7

cdr3_aa: CSARGGILNQPQHF
v_call: TRBV20-1
clone_size: NA
j_call: TRBJ1-5

cdr3_aa: CASSFMRRDYEQYF
v_call: TRBV5-6
clone_size: NA
j_call: TRBJ2-7

cdr3_aa: CATSRERRGSYEQYF
v_call: TRBV15
clone_size: few
j_call: TRBJ2-7

cdr3_aa: CSFHSGLGTVGETQYF
v_call: TRBV20-1
clone_size: few
j_call: TRBJ2-5

cdr3_aa: CASSLGLAGANVLTF
v_call: TRBV7-2
clone_size: few
j_call: TRBJ2-6

cdr3_aa: CASSLAVDWRSQETQYF
v_call: TRBV7-2
clone_size: NA
j_call: TRBJ2-5